The 8 T cell receptor beta chains reported below all come from one sample, sequenced in a study of blood T cell repertoires in COVID-19. Data came from immunoSEQ multiplex PCR; TCRdb stores just in-frame clones and leaves some out. In the table there are about 210,000 clones, over 60% of which are singletons. Sequencing used peripheral blood. These receptors were taken from a woman aged 70 to 79 with acute or convalescent COVID-19.

The chain carries TRBV9 and TRBJ1-2; D gene unclear. The CDR3 is 14 residues long. Trimming left V 3 bases short and J 7 bases short, with 16 bases between. Germline CDR1 is SGDLS and CDR2 is YYNGEE. CDR3 loop: CASSGSDMIGGYTF. The CDR3 region has the DNA TGTGCCAGCAGCGGGTCAGACATGATTGGTGGCTACACCTTC.

The V and J genes are TRBV2 and TRBJ2-5, with 9 bases lining up with TRBD1. The CDR3 is made up of 15 amino acids. Germline V gene data show CDR1 as SNHLY and CDR2 as FYNNEI. Trimming removed 0 bases from V and 4 bases from J; junction bases left unmatched: 3. The CDR3 here is CASSEAGQGLETQYF. As DNA, the CDR3 is TGTGCCAGCAGTGAAGCGGGACAGGGATTAGAGACCCAGTACTTC.

The chain uses TRBV5-1 and TRBJ2-5, with D possibly being TRBD2 (5 bases). Trimming removed 5 bases at V and 2 bases at J, with 10 bases between. The CDR3 extends over 13 amino acids. Germline values: CDR1 SGHRS, CDR2 YFSETQ. CDR3 coding DNA: TGCGCCAGCAGAGCGGAACCTCAAGAGACCCAGTACTTC. It translates to CASRAEPQETQYF.

This chain joins TRBV6-4 and TRBJ2-1; 9 nucleotides agree with TRBD2. Trimming removed 6 bases from V and 5 bases from J; junction bases left unmatched: 8. CDR1 and CDR2 from the germline V gene are MRHNA and SNTAGT. The CDR3 contains 15 residues. The CDR3 bases are TGTGCCAGCAGCCCGGGACTAGCTCCCAACAATGAGCAGTTCTTC. Its translation is CASSPGLAPNNEQFF.

The J gene is TRBJ1-1, the V gene TRBV12-3 or TRBV12-4, with TRBD1 identical over 7 bases. CDR3 length: 12 amino acids. J was trimmed by 10 bases and V by 6 bases; bases with no gene match: 8. The CDR3 sequence: CASSPDRETAFF. CDR3 DNA: TGTGCCAGCAGCCCCGACAGGGAGACAGCTTTCTTT.

The chain has TRBV3-1 (or the pseudogene TRBV3-2) and TRBJ2-7; weak D call: TRBD2 (7 bases). V was shortened by 2 bases and J by 5 bases, with 10 bases between the two germline ends. This CDR3 has 13 amino acids. Germline V gives CDR1 LGHDT, CDR2 YNNKEL (reference sequence). In DNA, the CDR3 is TGTGCCAGCAGCCAATCGGGGGGCGACGAGCAGTACTTC. This translates into CASSQSGGDEQYF.

This chain joins TRBV15 and TRBJ2-7, with a possible D match to TRBD2 (6 bases). V was clipped by 0 bases and J by 1 base, with 10 bases between them. The CDR3 spans 15 residues. Germline CDR1 LNHNV, CDR2 YYDKDF (reference sequence). The CDR3 reads CATSRESRGSYEQYF. CDR3 bases: TGTGCCACCAGCAGAGAGTCGCGGGGTTCCTACGAGCAGTACTTC.

The chain carries TRBV29-1 and TRBJ1-2, with D perhaps matching TRBD1 (5 bases). Looked up from germline, CDR1 is SQVTM and CDR2 is ANQGSEA. The CDR3 sequence is 12 residues long. V lost 6 bases to trimming and J lost 1 base, with 9 bases between them. The CDR3 DNA reads as TGCAGCGTGATGCAGGGTAACTATGGCTACACCTTC. Translated, it gives CSVMQGNYGYTF.